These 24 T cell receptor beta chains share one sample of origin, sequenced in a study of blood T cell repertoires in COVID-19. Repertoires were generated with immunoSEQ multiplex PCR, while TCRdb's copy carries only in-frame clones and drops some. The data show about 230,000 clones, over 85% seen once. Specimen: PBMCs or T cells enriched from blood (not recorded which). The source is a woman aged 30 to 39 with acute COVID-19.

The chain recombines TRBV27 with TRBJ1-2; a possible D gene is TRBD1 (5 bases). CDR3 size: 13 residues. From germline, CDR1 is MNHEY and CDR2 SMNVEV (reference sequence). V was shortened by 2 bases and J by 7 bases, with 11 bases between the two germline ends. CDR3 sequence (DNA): TGTGCCAGCAGTTTAGGGGGGGGTGTTGGCTACACCTTC. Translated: CASSLGGGVGYTF.

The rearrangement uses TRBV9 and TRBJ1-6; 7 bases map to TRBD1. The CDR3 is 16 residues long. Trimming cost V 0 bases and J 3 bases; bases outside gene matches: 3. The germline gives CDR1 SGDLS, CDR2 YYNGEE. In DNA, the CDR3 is TGTGCCAGCAGCGTAGAATCAGGGGGCTATAATTCACCCCTCCACTTT. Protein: CASSVESGGYNSPLHF.

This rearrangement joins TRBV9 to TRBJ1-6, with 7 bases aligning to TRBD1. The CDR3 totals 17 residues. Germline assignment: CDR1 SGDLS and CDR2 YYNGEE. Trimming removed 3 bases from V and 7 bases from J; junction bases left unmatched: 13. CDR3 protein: CASSEGTGVGANSPLHF. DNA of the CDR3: TGTGCCAGCAGCGAAGGCACAGGGGTCGGGGCAAATTCACCCCTCCACTTT.

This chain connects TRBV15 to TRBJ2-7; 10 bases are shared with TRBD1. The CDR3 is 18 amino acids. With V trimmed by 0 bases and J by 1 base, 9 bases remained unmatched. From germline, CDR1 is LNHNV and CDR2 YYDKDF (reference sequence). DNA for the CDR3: TGTGCCACCAGCAGAGAGAGCCTGAGGACAGGGGGATCCTACGAGCAGTACTTC. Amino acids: CATSRESLRTGGSYEQYF.

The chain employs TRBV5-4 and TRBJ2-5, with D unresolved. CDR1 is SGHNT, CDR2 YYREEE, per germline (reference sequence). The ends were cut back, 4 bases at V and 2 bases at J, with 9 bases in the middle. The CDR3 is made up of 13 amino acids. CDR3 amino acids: CASSPSSQETQYF. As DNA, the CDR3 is TGTGCCAGCAGCCCCTCCTCGCAAGAGACCCAGTACTTC.

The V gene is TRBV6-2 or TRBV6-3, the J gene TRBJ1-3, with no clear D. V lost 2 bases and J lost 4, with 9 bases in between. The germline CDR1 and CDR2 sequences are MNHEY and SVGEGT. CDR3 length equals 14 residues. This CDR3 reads CASSYTGSGNTIYF. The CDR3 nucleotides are TGTGCCAGCAGTTACACGGGATCCGGAAACACCATATATTTT.

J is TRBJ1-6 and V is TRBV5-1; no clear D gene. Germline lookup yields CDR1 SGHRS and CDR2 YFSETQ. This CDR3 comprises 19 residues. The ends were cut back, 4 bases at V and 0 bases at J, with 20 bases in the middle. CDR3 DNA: TGCGCCAGCAGCGCCACGAGGACGGCGGGCAGCTCCTATAATTCACCCCTCCACTTT. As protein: CASSATRTAGSSYNSPLHF.

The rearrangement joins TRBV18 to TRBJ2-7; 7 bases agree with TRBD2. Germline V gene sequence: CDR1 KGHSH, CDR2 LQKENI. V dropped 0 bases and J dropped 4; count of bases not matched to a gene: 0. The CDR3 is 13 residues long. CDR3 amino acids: CASSPPGGYEQYF. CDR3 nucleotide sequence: TGTGCCAGCTCACCACCCGGGGGGTACGAGCAGTACTTC. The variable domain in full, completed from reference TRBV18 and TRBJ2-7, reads NAGVMQNPRHLVRRRGQEARLRCSPMKGHSHVYWYRQLPEEGLKFMVYLQKENIIDESGMPKERFSAEFPKEGPSILRIQQVVRGDSAAYFCASSPPGGYEQYFGPGTRLTVT.

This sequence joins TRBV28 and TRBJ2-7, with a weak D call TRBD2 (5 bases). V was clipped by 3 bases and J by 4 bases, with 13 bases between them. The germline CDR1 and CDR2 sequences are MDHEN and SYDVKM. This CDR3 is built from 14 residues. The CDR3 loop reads CASSLVPSQYEQYF. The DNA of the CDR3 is TGTGCCAGCAGTTTGGTTCCTAGCCAGTACGAGCAGTACTTC.

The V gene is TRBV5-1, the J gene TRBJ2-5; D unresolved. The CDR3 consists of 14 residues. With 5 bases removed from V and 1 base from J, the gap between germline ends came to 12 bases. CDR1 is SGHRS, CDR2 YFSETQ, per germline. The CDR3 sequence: CASSNGDFQETQYF. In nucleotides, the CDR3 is TGCGCCAGCAGTAATGGAGATTTCCAAGAGACCCAGTACTTC.

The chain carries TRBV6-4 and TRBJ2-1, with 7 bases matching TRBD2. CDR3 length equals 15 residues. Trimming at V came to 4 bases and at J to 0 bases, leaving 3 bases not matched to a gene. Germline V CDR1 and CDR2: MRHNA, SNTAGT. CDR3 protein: CASSGGGNSYNEQFF. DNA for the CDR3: TGTGCCAGCAGTGGGGGGGGGAACTCCTACAATGAGCAGTTCTTC.

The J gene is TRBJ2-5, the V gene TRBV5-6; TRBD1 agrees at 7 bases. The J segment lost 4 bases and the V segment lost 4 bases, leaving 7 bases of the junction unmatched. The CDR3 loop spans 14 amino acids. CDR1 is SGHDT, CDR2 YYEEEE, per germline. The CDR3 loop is CASSVTGVRETQYF. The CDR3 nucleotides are TGTGCCAGCAGCGTAACAGGGGTCCGAGAGACCCAGTACTTC.

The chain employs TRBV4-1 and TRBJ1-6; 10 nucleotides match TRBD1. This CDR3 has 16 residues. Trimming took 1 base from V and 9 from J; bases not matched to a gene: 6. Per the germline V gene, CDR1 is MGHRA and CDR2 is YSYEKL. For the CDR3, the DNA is TGCGCCAGCAGCCAAGCGACAGGGGGCGCGGGTTCACCCCTCCACTTT. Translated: CASSQATGGAGSPLHF.

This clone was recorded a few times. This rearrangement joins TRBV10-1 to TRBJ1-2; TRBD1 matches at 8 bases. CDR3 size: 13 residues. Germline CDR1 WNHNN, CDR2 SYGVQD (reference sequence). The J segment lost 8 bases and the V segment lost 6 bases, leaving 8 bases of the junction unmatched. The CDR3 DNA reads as TGCGCCAGCAGCGTTGACAGGGGAGGCGGCTACACCTTC. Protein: CASSVDRGGGYTF.

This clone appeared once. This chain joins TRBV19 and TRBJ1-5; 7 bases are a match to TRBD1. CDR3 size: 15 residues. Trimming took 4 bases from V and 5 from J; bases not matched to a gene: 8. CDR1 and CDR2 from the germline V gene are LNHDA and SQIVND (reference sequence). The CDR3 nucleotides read TGTGCCAGTAGTAGCCCGACAGGGTTTCATCAGCCCCAGCATTTT. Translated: CASSSPTGFHQPQHF.

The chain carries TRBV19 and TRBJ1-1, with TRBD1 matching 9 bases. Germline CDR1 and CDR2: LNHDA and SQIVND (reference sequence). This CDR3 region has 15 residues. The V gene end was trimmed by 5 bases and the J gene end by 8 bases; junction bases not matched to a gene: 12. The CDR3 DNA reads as TGTGCCAGTAGTGGATACCGGGACAGGGACTTAGAAGCTTTCTTT. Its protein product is CASSGYRDRDLEAFF.

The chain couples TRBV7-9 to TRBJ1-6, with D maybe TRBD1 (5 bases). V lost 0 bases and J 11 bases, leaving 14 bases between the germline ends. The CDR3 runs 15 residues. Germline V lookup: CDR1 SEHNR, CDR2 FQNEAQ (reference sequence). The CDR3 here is CASSLAGGDGAPLHF. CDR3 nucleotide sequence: TGTGCCAGCAGCTTAGCGGGAGGGGATGGCGCACCCCTCCACTTT.

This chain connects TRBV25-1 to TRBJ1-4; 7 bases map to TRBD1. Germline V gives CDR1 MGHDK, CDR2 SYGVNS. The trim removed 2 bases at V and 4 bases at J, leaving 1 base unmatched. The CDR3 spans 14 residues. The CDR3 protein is CASSEPGGNEKLFF. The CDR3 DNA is TGTGCCAGCAGTGAACCAGGGGGTAATGAAAAACTGTTTTTT.

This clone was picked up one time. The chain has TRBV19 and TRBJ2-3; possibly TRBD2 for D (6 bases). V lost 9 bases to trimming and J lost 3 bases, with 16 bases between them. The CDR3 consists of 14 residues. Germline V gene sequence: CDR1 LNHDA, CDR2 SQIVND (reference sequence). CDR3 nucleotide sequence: TGTGCCAGCCAGGTGGAGGGAGGAACAGATACGCAGTATTTT. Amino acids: CASQVEGGTDTQYF.

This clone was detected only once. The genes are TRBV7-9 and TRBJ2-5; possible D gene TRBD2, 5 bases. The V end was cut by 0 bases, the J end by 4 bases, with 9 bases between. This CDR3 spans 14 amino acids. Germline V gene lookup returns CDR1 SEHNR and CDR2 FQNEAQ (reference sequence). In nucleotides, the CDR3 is TGTGCCAGCAGCTTAGCGCGGGCAGGAGAGACCCAGTACTTC. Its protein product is CASSLARAGETQYF.

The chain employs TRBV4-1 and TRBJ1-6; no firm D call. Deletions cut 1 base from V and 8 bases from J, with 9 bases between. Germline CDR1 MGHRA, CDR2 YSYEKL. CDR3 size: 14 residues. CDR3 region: CASSQGLRHSPLHF. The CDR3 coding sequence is TGCGCCAGCAGCCAAGGACTCCGGCATTCACCCCTCCACTTT.

DNA of the CDR3: TGTGCCAGCAGTTACTCGGGCCGCGCCTATGGCTACACCTTC. Translated, it gives CASSYSGRAYGYTF. This rearrangement joins TRBV6-5 to TRBJ1-2; unclear D gene. CDR1 is MNHEY, CDR2 SVGAGI, per germline. V was shortened by 0 bases and J by 4 bases, with 9 bases between the two germline ends. The CDR3 has 14 residues.

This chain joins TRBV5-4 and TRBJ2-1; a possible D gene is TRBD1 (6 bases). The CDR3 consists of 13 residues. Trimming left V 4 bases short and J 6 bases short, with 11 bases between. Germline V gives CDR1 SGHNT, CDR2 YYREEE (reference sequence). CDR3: CASSTGHANEQFF. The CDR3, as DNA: TGTGCCAGCAGCACGGGACACGCCAATGAGCAGTTCTTC.

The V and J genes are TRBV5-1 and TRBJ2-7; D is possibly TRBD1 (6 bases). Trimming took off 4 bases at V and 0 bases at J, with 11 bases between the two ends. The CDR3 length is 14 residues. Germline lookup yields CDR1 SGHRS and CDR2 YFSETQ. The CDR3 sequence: CASSVGDISYEQYF. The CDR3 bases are TGCGCCAGCAGCGTGGGGGACATCTCCTACGAGCAGTACTTC. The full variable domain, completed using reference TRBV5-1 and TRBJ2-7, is KAGVTQTPRYLIKTRGQQVTLSCSPISGHRSVSWYQQTPGQGLQFLFEYFSETQRNKGNFPGRFSGRQFSNSRSEMNVSTLELGDSALYLCASSVGDISYEQYFGPGTRLTVT.